This entry features one T cell receptor (beta chain) sequence. Its antigen is unknown. Germline loops: CDR1 LGHNT, CDR2 FRNRAP. There are 17 residues in the CDR3. Trimming pared 2 bases from V and 0 bases from J, leaving 14 bases between. The data were taken from a study of cytomegalovirus exposure and HLA in healthy donors. On the study more broadly: Membership in the Caucasian-associated ancestry cluster was found for 81% of roughly 360 genotyped donors. Study findings and constraints: In a later analysis, 15,000 to 20,000 TCR beta sequences were associated with HLA alleles at 0.05 false discovery rate. Accurate prediction of most subjects' HLA-A and HLA-B alleles from TCR beta sequences was reported. The listing of approximately 160 TCR beta chains classed them as cytomegalovirus-associated.

It was with 60 Vbeta and 13 Jbeta primers that the PCR ran. This table comes from immunoSEQ multiplex PCR, and its TCRdb copy is limited to in-frame clones, with some not included. The sample consists of 200,000 or so clones, 70% to 85% of them appearing once. Sequencing input: PBMCs. This TCR derives from a boy aged 2 to 9 in good health and CMV-seronegative. V is TRBV12-5 and J is TRBJ1-3; TRBD1 might be the D (6 bases). The CDR3 loop is CASGLLPGVYSGNTIYF. CDR3 bases: TGTGCTAGTGGTTTGTTGCCAGGGGTTTACTCTGGAAACACCATATATTTT.